This T cell receptor (beta chain) was profiled in a study of T cell repertoires in cytomegalovirus infection. From the reads, TCRdb called clonotypes with MiXCR, one entry per CDR3 protein. Counted here are around 70,000 distinct CDR3 sequences, over 3.5% occurring once; the ten biggest clones make up 22%. The CDR3 is made up of 14 amino acids. With 4 bases clipped from V and 3 bases from J, the junction kept 3 bases outside the gene matches. In germline, CDR1 is SGHTA, CDR2 FQGNSA. This clonotype was counted at least ten times. V usage is TRBV7-2 and J usage is TRBJ2-5, with 9 bases matching TRBD1. This clonotype was obtained from a human donor in good health (CMV status not recorded). Some clones in this sample may be carry-over from other donors' samples. Source material: PBMCs. CDR3 residues: CASSSTGGKETQYF. The DNA for the CDR3 is TGTGCCAGCAGCTCTACAGGGGGCAAAGAGACCCAGTACTTC.